The entry that follows covers one T cell receptor beta chain sequence. Its antigen is still unknown. The protocol was immunoSEQ multiplex PCR, while the TCRdb copy is restricted to in-frame clones and leaves out a portion. The sample includes more than 25,000 clones, around 88% of them seen just once. The CDR3 runs 16 residues. Germline CDR1 and CDR2: SGHTA and FQGNSA. J gave up 2 bases and V 5 bases, and 12 bases lay outside the gene matches. The sample is drawn from a study of stem cell transplantation in POMP-related autoinflammatory disease. Study outcomes and limitations: PRAID patients trended toward lower TRB diversity and higher clonality in all analyzed T-cell subsets. Unique TRB V-J gene pairings were limited in number in patients with PRAID.

The clonotype comes from a human donor with POMP-related autoinflammation and immune dysregulation (PRAID). This specimen consisted of CD4+ T cells from PBMCs, obtained before stem cell transplantation. The chain recombines TRBV7-2 with TRBJ2-7; TRBD1 matches 7 bases. In nucleotides, the CDR3 is TGTGCCAGCAGCCCGCCTGGGCAGGGGGATACCTACGAGCAGTACTTC. It encodes CASSPPGQGDTYEQYF.